The 4 T cell receptor beta chains reported below all come from one sample, sequenced in a study of CD8 T cells in ankylosing spondylitis. General study findings and limits: Made up of eight highly homologous variants, a TCR beta motif appeared characteristic of ankylosing spondylitis blood.

Which antigens these TCRs recognize remains unknown. Each CDR3 protein is one row after TCRdb ran MiXCR on the 5' RACE reads. The repertoire holds just under 550,000 distinct CDR3 sequences, with about an eighth as singletons. Sample: blood, either unsorted or a sorted T cell fraction (not recorded which). These receptors all stem from a male donor with ankylosing spondylitis.

The V gene is TRBV7-9, the J gene TRBJ2-1; 10 nucleotides align to TRBD2. Germline trimming cut 5 bases from V and 8 bases from J; bases unmatched to any gene: 6. The CDR3 spans 14 residues. In germline, CDR1 is SEHNR, CDR2 FQNEAQ (reference sequence). The CDR3 nucleotides read TGTGCCAGCAGCCAATCTAGCGGGAGTGATGAGCAGTTCTTC. It yields the protein CASSQSSGSDEQFF.

The chain carries TRBV20-1 and TRBJ2-2, with a possible D match to TRBD2 (5 bases). There are 15 residues in the CDR3. Trimming cost V 2 bases and J 6 bases, with 16 bases left between them. The germline CDR1 and CDR2 sequences are DFQATT and SNEGSKA (reference sequence). The CDR3 DNA sequence: TGCAGTGCTAGATCGGGATCGGTCGGATCCGGGGAGCTGTTTTTT. Its protein is CSARSGSVGSGELFF.

This clonotype was recorded a few times. The CDR3 coding sequence is TGTGCCAGCAGCTCGGATGGTGAGCAGTACGTC. Its protein is CASSSDGEQYV. The chain carries TRBV5-4 and TRBJ2-7; D unresolved. The CDR3 length is 11 residues. V lost 3 bases, J lost 7 bases, and 8 bases lay in between. Germline assignment: CDR1 SGHNT and CDR2 YYREEE (reference sequence).

This clonotype was detected ten times or more. This chain connects TRBV29-1 to TRBJ2-5; D remains unclear. Germline V gene lookup returns CDR1 SQVTM and CDR2 ANQGSEA. CDR3 length: 12 residues. Trimming stripped 4 bases from V and 1 base from J, with 7 bases between. CDR3 protein: CSVGGIQETQYF. As DNA, the CDR3 is TGCAGCGTTGGTGGCATCCAAGAGACCCAGTACTTC.